This T cell receptor beta chain was recorded in a study of Ad26.COV2.S vaccination and SARS-CoV-2 variants. The wider study: Intramuscular Ad26.COV2.S doses were given once or twice, 56 days apart.

Profiling relied on immunoSEQ multiplex PCR, and the TCRdb table lists in-frame clones only, not all of them. In the table there are 500,000 or so clones, approximately 88% of which are singletons. Sample treatment: over 15 received Ad26.COV2.S at low or high dose, single or two shots; about 5 received placebo; per-sample allocation not given. Day 63 following the first vaccine or placebo injection was when the samples were taken. As its vector, the vaccine had Ad26, which expressed Wuhan-strain SARS-CoV-2 spike. Study-wide results and limits: Assessments of TCR breadth and depth may have underestimated the total T cell responses. It was vaccine recipients, not placebo recipients, who had the higher spike-specific TCR breadth.

Germline values: CDR1 SGHTA, CDR2 FQGNSA. Between the trimmed V and J ends, which lost 5 bases and 3 bases, there was a span of 8 bases. The CDR3 has 13 amino acids. This clone is a singleton in its sample. Its cognate antigen is unknown. This sequence joins TRBV7-2 and TRBJ1-3; D unresolved. The source was peripheral blood, collected in a trial of Ad26.COV2.S vaccine versus placebo. This sequence was found in a person aged 18-60 years who received the Ad26.COV2.S COVID-19 vaccine or a placebo. The CDR3 DNA follows: TGTGCCAGCAGCCCAGTCGGTGGAAACACCATATATTTT. Translation: CASSPVGGNTIYF.